The 22 T cell receptor beta chains presented below share a single source sample, sequenced in a study of OX40 agonist ivuxolimab in advanced cancers. Method: immunoSEQ multiplex PCR; TCRdb's copy keeps in-frame clones and lacks some. This table holds over 45,000 clones, 83% found once. The sequencing used CD4+ or CD8+ T cells sorted from blood, collected in a trial of the OX40 agonist ivuxolimab. Every receptor here comes from an adult with an advanced solid tumor such as melanoma, head and neck, liver or kidney cancer.

The chain links TRBV30 to TRBJ2-5, with a possible D match to TRBD1 (5 bases). Germline V gene sequence: CDR1 GTSNPN, CDR2 SVGIG (reference sequence). The germline V and J ends were trimmed by 1 base and 5 bases, with 8 bases remaining between them. The CDR3 length is 12 residues. For the CDR3, the DNA is TGTGCCTGGAGTGCAGGGTGGGAGACCCAGTACTTC. Its translation: CAWSAGWETQYF.

The chain couples TRBV7-2 to TRBJ1-2; D remains unclear. Germline CDR1 and CDR2: SGHTA and FQGNSA. V shed 1 base and J shed 7 bases, with 16 bases lying between them. The CDR3 loop spans 15 amino acids. CDR3 coding DNA: TGTGCCAGCAGCTTAGAGGTGTTCCAGGTTCGTGGCTACACCTTC. Residues: CASSLEVFQVRGYTF.

The chain recombines TRBV6-1 with TRBJ1-5; 7 bases map to TRBD1. The CDR3 has 15 residues. Per germline, CDR1 MNHNS and CDR2 SASEGT. The J segment lost 0 bases and the V segment lost 8 bases, leaving 7 bases of the junction unmatched. DNA of the CDR3: TGTGCCAGCGGGAGGGGACAGAATAGCAATCAGCCCCAGCATTTT. This translates into CASGRGQNSNQPQHF.

This chain links TRBV27 with TRBJ2-7, with TRBD1 matching over 9 bases. The CDR3 consists of 16 residues. With V trimmed by 0 bases and J by 2 bases, 5 bases remained unmatched. Germline V gene sequence: CDR1 MNHEY, CDR2 SMNVEV (reference sequence). The CDR3 coding sequence is TGTGCCAGCAGTTTATCGACCGGGACAGGGACCTACGAGCAGTACTTC. Amino acids: CASSLSTGTGTYEQYF.

This chain connects TRBV4-3 to TRBJ1-1; the D is unclear. The ends were cut back, 0 bases at V and 0 bases at J, with 5 bases in the middle. CDR3 length: 14 amino acids. Germline V gene lookup returns CDR1 LGHNA and CDR2 YSLEER. CDR3 amino acids: CASSQDYVNTEAFF. The DNA of the CDR3 is TGCGCCAGCAGCCAAGACTACGTGAACACTGAAGCTTTCTTT.

The sample holds one count of this clone. The CDR3 DNA reads as TGTGCCAGCAGTGCTAGGACAACCTTTGAAGCTTTCTTT. Amino acid sequence: CASSARTTFEAFF. The V gene is TRBV6-1, the J gene TRBJ1-1; D is perhaps TRBD1 (5 bases). Trimming left V 4 bases short and J 7 bases short, with 13 bases between. Germline CDR1 reads MNHNS; CDR2 reads SASEGT. CDR3 length: 13 residues.

The chain couples TRBV7-2 to TRBJ1-1; no clear D gene. The CDR3 is made up of 15 amino acids. V gave up 3 bases and J gave up 1 base, with 12 bases separating them. Germline V gene sequence: CDR1 SGHTA, CDR2 FQGNSA. CDR3 protein: CASSLLGSENTEAFF. The CDR3 DNA follows: TGTGCCAGCAGCTTGTTAGGGAGCGAGAACACTGAAGCTTTCTTT.

The rearrangement joins TRBV2 to TRBJ1-2; 12 nucleotides match TRBD1. Germline trimming cut 4 bases from V and 4 bases from J; bases unmatched to any gene: 4. The CDR3 runs 15 residues. Germline V lookup: CDR1 SNHLY, CDR2 FYNNEI. CDR3 bases: TGTGCCAGCAGTGCCCGGGACAGGGGGCTCTATGGCTACACCTTC. Protein: CASSARDRGLYGYTF.

The genes are TRBV25-1 and TRBJ2-7; 7 bases match TRBD1. V gave up 5 bases and J gave up 0 bases; unmatched junction bases: 4. From germline, CDR1 is MGHDK and CDR2 SYGVNS. CDR3 length: 14 amino acids. This CDR3 is CASSSGQYSYEQYF. DNA for the CDR3: TGTGCCAGCAGTTCGGGACAGTACTCCTACGAGCAGTACTTC.

With respect to this clone: Other DNA sequences in the sample encode the same CDR3. V and J are TRBV7-2 and TRBJ1-5, with D possibly TRBD1 on 6 matching bases. Germline V gene lookup returns CDR1 SGHTA and CDR2 FQGNSA. The CDR3 runs to 15 residues. V lost 2 bases to trimming and J lost 2 bases, with 10 bases between them. The CDR3 reads CASSLQGSGNQPQHF. The CDR3 DNA follows: TGTGCCAGCAGCTTACAGGGGAGTGGCAATCAGCCCCAGCATTTT.

V and J are TRBV18 and TRBJ1-4; TRBD1 might be the D (6 bases). Germline CDR1 reads KGHSH; CDR2 reads LQKENI. Trimming shortened V by 2 bases and J by 2 bases, and 12 bases separated the two germline ends. The CDR3 has 16 amino acids. CDR3 bases: TGTGCCAGCTCACCATTTTCGAGGGGGACTAATGAAAAACTGTTTTTT. Translation gives CASSPFSRGTNEKLFF.

V gene TRBV6-5 combines with J gene TRBJ1-4; the D gene is possibly TRBD1 (6 bases). Germline V CDR1 and CDR2: MNHEY, SVGAGI. The CDR3 length is 14 residues. V was clipped by 2 bases and J by 8 bases, with 12 bases between them. The CDR3 here is CASSYEGDGEKLFF. In DNA form, the CDR3 reads TGTGCCAGCAGTTACGAGGGGGACGGGGAAAAACTGTTTTTT.

This clone was observed a handful of times. The J gene is TRBJ2-5, the V gene TRBV10-3; a possible D gene is TRBD2 (6 bases). Trimming took off 3 bases at V and 7 bases at J, with 12 bases between the two ends. CDR1 and CDR2 from the germline V gene are ENHRY and SYGVKD. The CDR3 covers 13 residues. CDR3 nucleotide sequence: TGTGCCATCAGTGAAACAACTAGCCGGACCCAGTACTTC. Encoded protein: CAISETTSRTQYF.

The chain recombines TRBV5-4 with TRBJ2-1; 8 bases match TRBD2. CDR3 length equals 14 residues. Germline assignment: CDR1 SGHNT and CDR2 YYREEE (reference sequence). Unmatched junction bases numbered 7, after V lost 7 bases and J lost 4 bases. CDR3 loop: CASQPGGVYNEQFF. In DNA form, the CDR3 reads TGTGCCAGCCAACCGGGGGGGGTATACAATGAGCAGTTCTTC.

This chain uses TRBV6-5 with TRBJ1-6; 9 positions agree with TRBD1. J was trimmed by 15 bases and V by 7 bases; bases with no gene match: 13. The CDR3 covers 14 residues. The germline V gene has CDR1 MNHEY and CDR2 SVGAGI. CDR3 DNA sequence: TGTGCCAGCACCACGTCCCCGGGACAGGGCGACCTCCACTTT. It encodes CASTTSPGQGDLHF.

The chain employs TRBV7-9 and TRBJ2-3, with 13 bases aligning to TRBD2. CDR3 length: 16 residues. The V segment lost 1 base and the J segment 4 bases; nucleotides outside the gene matches: 2. The germline V gene has CDR1 SEHNR and CDR2 FQNEAQ (reference sequence). As DNA, the CDR3 is TGTGCCAGCAGCTTAGAACTAGCGGGGGGGGCAGATACGCAGTATTTT. Its protein product is CASSLELAGGADTQYF.

The chain's CDR3 is CASSDPLAGDSYEQYF. The CDR3 bases are TGTGCCAGCAGTGACCCACTAGCGGGGGACTCCTACGAGCAGTACTTC. The V call is TRBV25-1, the J call TRBJ2-7; 11 nucleotides agree with TRBD2. CDR1 MGHDK and CDR2 SYGVNS come from the germline V gene. V lost 3 bases to trimming and J lost 0 bases; unmatched junction nucleotides: 4. This CDR3 spans 16 amino acids.

The chain recombines TRBV19 with TRBJ2-7, with unresolved D. Germline assignment: CDR1 LNHDA and CDR2 SQIVND (reference sequence). Trimming removed 7 bases at V and 4 bases at J, with 14 bases between. This CDR3 comprises 13 residues. In DNA, the CDR3 is TGTGCCAGTACCCCAAGGATAGGGTACGAGCAGTACTTC. Its protein product is CASTPRIGYEQYF. Supplemented by reference TRBV19 and TRBJ2-7, the full variable domain reads DGGITQSPKYLFRKEGQNVTLSCEQNLNHDAMYWYRQDPGQGLRLIYYSQIVNDFQKGDIAEGYSVSREKKESFPLTVTSAQKNPTAFYLCASTPRIGYEQYFGPGTRLTVT.

The CDR3: CASRERTSLNYGYTF. CDR3 sequence (DNA): TGTGCCAGCAGAGAGAGGACAAGCCTCAACTATGGCTACACCTTC. The gene calls are TRBV7-9 and TRBJ1-2; D might be TRBD1 (5 bases). Germline CDR1 reads SEHNR; CDR2 reads FQNEAQ (reference sequence). The CDR3 covers 15 residues. V lost 6 bases and J 2 bases, leaving 16 bases between the germline ends.

The chain links TRBV11-3 to TRBJ2-7, with D possibly TRBD1 on 5 matching bases. Trimming stripped 3 bases from V and 7 bases from J, with 13 bases between. The length of the CDR3 is 13 residues. Germline CDR1 is SGHNT and CDR2 is YENEEA. In DNA, the CDR3 is TGTGCCAGCAGCTTGGGGCCAGGGAAAGAGCAGTACTTC. Translated, it gives CASSLGPGKEQYF.

The sample holds one count of this clone. The CDR3 DNA is TGTGCCAGCAGCCCTCGGACGGACAGCTCCTACGAGCAGTACTTC. This translates into CASSPRTDSSYEQYF. V is TRBV11-2 and J is TRBJ2-7; a possible D gene is TRBD1 (6 bases). Trimming pared 5 bases from V and 0 bases from J, leaving 14 bases between. The germline gives CDR1 SGHAT, CDR2 FQNNGV. The CDR3 totals 15 residues.

This chain joins TRBV6-1 and TRBJ2-6, with D unresolved. The V end was cut by 8 bases, the J end by 1 base, with 0 bases between. The CDR3 consists of 11 residues. Germline V gives CDR1 MNHNS, CDR2 SASEGT. CDR3 amino acids: CASSGANVLTF. In DNA, the CDR3 is TGTGCCAGCTCTGGGGCCAACGTCCTGACTTTC.